What follows is one TCR beta chain and its context. Generated by immunoSEQ multiplex PCR, the TCRdb table keeps only in-frame clones and is missing some. This table has about 1.5 million clones, 95% to 99% appearing once. The source of the sample is a study of shared clonotypes between healthy human individuals. V lost 4 bases to trimming and J lost 2 bases; unmatched junction nucleotides: 4. The V gene's germline CDR1 is SQVTM and CDR2 ANQGSEA. CDR3 size: 13 residues. Sequencing was performed on naive CD4+ T cells sorted from blood. Subset described: CD45RA+ positively selected. This clonotype was sampled from a man aged 25 to 40 in good health. This sequence joins TRBV29-1 and TRBJ2-7; 8 bases align to TRBD2. CDR3 bases: TGCAGCGTTGGGGGACTAGGGGCCTACGAGCAGTACTTC. Translated, it gives CSVGGLGAYEQYF.